This T cell receptor beta chain was retrieved from a study of T cells expressing NK-cell markers. Study-wide background: Researchers got TCR beta repertoires out of sorted CD3+CD56+NKG2C+, CD3+CD56+NKG2C- and CD3+CD56-NKG2C+ T cells.

About this clonotype itself: The target antigen is unknown.

Notes on the study in general: Expanded NKG2C+ T cell clones had unclear HCMV specificity.

The germline V gene encodes CDR1 ENHRY and CDR2 SYGVKD. The CDR3 runs to 14 residues. A 5'RACE template switching approach incorporating UMIs was used to make TCR beta cDNA. TCRdb reworked the 5' RACE reads into one entry per CDR3 protein, no DNA. Its clone listing holds about 550,000 distinct CDR3 sequences. Sequencing input: blood T cells: a sorted CD56 or NKG2C T cell subset, CD4+ or CD8+ T cells, or bulk PBMC T cells (not recorded which). The sequence came from a man between 18 and 35 years old in good health. The V call is TRBV10-3, the J call TRBJ2-2; TCRdb gives TRBD1 as the D gene, but with no DNA this cannot be confirmed. CDR3 amino acids: CAPTSGANTGELFF.